The TCR beta chain described here comes from a study of T cells in Graves' hyperthyroidism and ophthalmopathy. General study results and limits: Blood also showed most of the thyroid clonotypes that were expanded above 0.001.

This clonotype has more than one count but fewer than ten. Its antigen is undetermined. At one boundary the junction diverges from the germline segment, which might be a read error. Graves' hyperthyroidism qualified as stable when ophthalmopathy did not progress within 18 months. Based on clinical symptoms, serum thyroxine and TRAb, thyroid ultrasound and orbital computed tomography, diagnoses were reached. The source material, RNA transcripts, was used to amplify TCR beta CDR3 regions. RT-PCR in the first round (using the HTBI primer set) targeted the TCR CDR3. From the multiplex PCR reads, TCRdb called clonotypes with MiXCR, one entry per CDR3 protein. In the table there are over 700,000 distinct CDR3 sequences, approximately 36% of which are singletons. The CDR3 length is 14 residues.

Sequences were obtained from blood. The sequence was obtained from a woman between 35 and 50 years old with Graves' hyperthyroidism. This chain joins TRBV12-3 or TRBV12-4 and TRBJ1-5; 9 bases match TRBD1. The DNA of the CDR3 is TGTGCCGGCAGACCGACAGGGGGTAATCAGCCCCAGCATTTT. This translates into CAGRPTGGNQPQHF.